The clone carrying this T cell receptor (beta chain) was observed many times. No antigen is known for it. RNA transcripts provided the source from which TCR beta CDR3 regions were amplified. The TCR CDR3 was amplified in a first-round RT-PCR using the HTBI primer set. TCRdb reanalysed the multiplex PCR reads using MiXCR and keeps one entry per CDR3 protein. The sample holds about 400,000 distinct CDR3 sequences, about 15% seen once. The source of the sample is a study of T cells in Graves' hyperthyroidism and ophthalmopathy. Study outcomes and limitations: The model made its ophthalmopathy prediction, and onset followed a median about 5.9 months later.

Per the germline V gene, CDR1 is DFQATT and CDR2 is SNEGSKA (reference sequence). Between the trimmed V and J ends, which lost 5 bases and 0 bases, there was a span of 14 bases. The CDR3 length is 14 residues. The TCR sequence derives from a woman under 30 with Graves' hyperthyroidism. The sequenced material came from blood. This rearrangement joins TRBV20-1 to TRBJ2-7; D is ambiguous. The CDR3 DNA is TGCAGTGCTGATACCCTATGGGACTCCTACGAGCAGTACTTC. This sequence encodes CSADTLWDSYEQYF.